This is a list of T cell receptor beta chains from one sample in a study of regulatory T cells in long-lasting Graves disease. TCRdb itself ran the multiplex PCR reads through MiXCR, one entry per CDR3 protein. The sample has some 500,000 distinct CDR3 sequences; approximately 16% are singletons. The same specimen was also included in a second study, on T cells in Graves' hyperthyroidism and ophthalmopathy.

The material was peripheral blood mononuclear cells (PBMCs), obtained at new diagnosis, from a patient treated with antithyroid drugs. Source of these receptors: a middle-aged woman with Graves disease. CDR3s include the opening cysteine and the closing phenylalanine or tryptophan. D genes are given only for firm matches. Expanded clones are given a class, and other clones once, few, many or no size at all.

>few|-|TRBV6-2/TRBV6-3|TRBJ1-1
TGTGCCAGCAGTTACTCTTATCAGGGGGAAGCTTTCTTT
CASSYSYQGEAFF
>many|TRBD2|TRBV12-3/TRBV12-4|TRBJ2-1
TGTGCCAGCAGTTTAGCAGGGACTAGCTCAGGTAATGAGCAGTTCTTC
CASSLAGTSSGNEQFF
>-|TRBD2|TRBV29-1|TRBJ2-2
TGCAGCGTAGCGGGGTACGTCACCGGGGAGCTGTTTTTT
CSVAGYVTGELFF
>many|TRBD1|TRBV6-5|TRBJ1-2
TGTGCCAGCAGTTACCAAGGGGGCGGAAACTATGGCTACACCTTC
CASSYQGGGNYGYTF
>-|TRBD2|TRBV2|TRBJ2-2
TGTGCCAGCACCAGCGGGACTAACACCGGGGAGCTGTTTTTT
CASTSGTNTGELFF
>many|TRBD2|TRBV6-2/TRBV6-3|TRBJ2-5
TGTGCCAGCAGTCAGAGAGGACTAGGGCAAGAGACCCAGTACTTC
CASSQRGLGQETQYF
>-|TRBD1|TRBV5-5|TRBJ1-3
TGTGCCAGCAGCTCCGGGACAGGGACTGGAAACACCATATATTTT
CASSSGTGTGNTIYF
>many|-|TRBV20-1|TRBJ2-1
TGCAGTGCTCCAGGGAGTAGTCGAGACAATGAGCAGTTCTTC
CSAPGSSRDNEQFF
>many|-|TRBV30|TRBJ2-5
TGTGCCTGGAGTGTAAAGTCTCGAGAGACCCAGTACTTC
CAWSVKSRETQYF
>few|-|TRBV20-1|TRBJ2-1
TGCAGTGCATCGGAGGTGGGAAACTCCTACAATGAGCAGTTCTTC
CSASEVGNSYNEQFF
>many|-|TRBV12-3/TRBV12-4|TRBJ2-7
TGTGCCAGCAGTTTGGGGGGGCCTAGCTCCTACGAGCAGTACTTC
CASSLGGPSSYEQYF
>-|-|TRBV20-1|TRBJ1-1
TGCAGTGCTACAAAACAGGTAGAGGGTGAAGCTTTCTTT
CSATKQVEGEAFF
>-|-|TRBV4-2|TRBJ2-5
TGTGCCAGCAGCCAAGGGACTTCGCAAGAGACCCAGTACTTC
CASSQGTSQETQYF
>many|-|TRBV3-1|TRBJ2-1
TGTGCCAGCAGCCAAGAAGCAAGGGTTTCTCGTGAGCAGTTCTTC
CASSQEARVSREQFF
>many|TRBD2|TRBV11-3|TRBJ2-1
TGTGCCAGCAGCGGACTAGCCGGCAATGAGCAGTTCTTC
CASSGLAGNEQFF